The 31 T cell receptor beta chains presented below share a single source sample, sequenced in a study of blood T cells in healthy people across ages. A second PCR, run for about 7 to 11 cycles, used a sample-barcoded 5' primer plus a J-beta primer mix. TCRdb independently ran MiXCR on the 5' RACE reads; one entry per CDR3 protein. This table holds fewer than 2 million distinct CDR3 sequences, about two fifths found once. Sequenced input: blood. Source of these receptors: a human donor in good health.

The V and J genes are TRBV12-3 or TRBV12-4 and TRBJ1-2, with a possible D match to TRBD1 (5 bases). Trimming took 3 bases from V and 3 from J, leaving 14 bases between them. The CDR3 sequence is 15 residues long. The DNA for the CDR3 is TGTGCCAGCAGTTTTTATGAGGGAGGGGACTATGGCTACACCTTC. Residues: CASSFYEGGDYGYTF.

This clonotype was counted only a few times. V usage is TRBV9 and J usage is TRBJ1-2; D may be TRBD1 (5 bases). Germline values: CDR1 SGDLS, CDR2 YYNGEE. CDR3 length: 14 residues. Trimming removed 4 bases at V and 4 bases at J, with 14 bases between. CDR3 nucleotide sequence: TGTGCCAGCAGCCCGAGACAGCAGCTCTATGGCTACACCTTC. Its translation is CASSPRQQLYGYTF.

This chain connects TRBV4-2 to TRBJ2-6; tentatively, D is TRBD1 (5 bases). V lost 3 bases, J lost 1 base, and 13 bases lay in between. Germline V gene data show CDR1 as LGHNA and CDR2 as YNFKEQ. The CDR3 sequence is 17 residues long. In DNA, the CDR3 is TGTGCCAGCAGCCAGGTGGGGCGTGAATCTGGGGCCAACGTCCTGACTTTC. Translating it yields CASSQVGRESGANVLTF.

This chain joins TRBV20-1 and TRBJ1-2; tentatively, D is TRBD1 (6 bases). CDR3 length equals 12 residues. Trimming stripped 6 bases from V and 3 bases from J, with 11 bases between. Germline CDR1 is DFQATT and CDR2 is SNEGSKA (reference sequence). The CDR3 nucleotides are TGCAGTGCGGGGGCAGGGGACTATGGCTACACCTTC. This encodes CSAGAGDYGYTF.

The rearrangement joins TRBV20-1 to TRBJ2-7; D may correspond to TRBD1 or TRBD2 (5 bases each). Germline V gene data show CDR1 as DFQATT and CDR2 as SNEGSKA (reference sequence). V gave up 0 bases and J gave up 0 bases, with 9 bases separating them. This CDR3 has 14 residues. CDR3 coding DNA: TGCAGTGCTAGAGATGCAGGGAGCTCCTACGAGCAGTACTTC. Translating it yields CSARDAGSSYEQYF.

This clonotype has more than one count but fewer than ten. This sequence joins TRBV7-2 and TRBJ1-6; possibly TRBD1 for D (6 bases). The germline CDR1 and CDR2 sequences are SGHTA and FQGNSA. CDR3 length: 15 residues. V lost 2 bases, J lost 7 bases, and 12 bases lay in between. In DNA, the CDR3 is TGTGCCAGCAGCTTAAACCGCCAGGGGAATTCACCCCTCCACTTT. This encodes CASSLNRQGNSPLHF.

This clonotype was seen a handful of times. The rearrangement links TRBV5-1 to TRBJ2-7, with 10 bases lining up with TRBD2. The length of the CDR3 is 15 residues. V was clipped by 4 bases and J by 3 bases; unmatched bases: 7. In germline, CDR1 is SGHRS, CDR2 YFSETQ. CDR3 nucleotide sequence: TGCGCCAGCAGCGAACTAGCGGGACCCCGCTACGAGCAGTACTTC. It yields the protein CASSELAGPRYEQYF.

The table lists this clonotype with a few counts. J is TRBJ1-5 and V is TRBV20-1; no reliable D call. The CDR3 runs 16 residues. Germline V lookup: CDR1 DFQATT, CDR2 SNEGSKA (reference sequence). Trimming shortened V by 3 bases and J by 0 bases, and 15 bases separated the two germline ends. CDR3 nucleotide sequence: TGCAGTGCTAGGGATACAGAGGGATTTAGCAATCAGCCCCAGCATTTT. Translating it yields CSARDTEGFSNQPQHF.

The rearrangement links TRBV29-1 to TRBJ1-5; 9 nucleotides line up with TRBD1. CDR3 length: 14 residues. Germline lookup yields CDR1 SQVTM and CDR2 ANQGSEA. This CDR3 is CNVATGGRNQPQHF. The CDR3 coding sequence is TGCAACGTGGCTACAGGGGGCCGCAATCAGCCCCAGCATTTT.

The V gene is TRBV6-1, the J gene TRBJ1-1, with a possible D match to TRBD1 (6 bases). V lost 0 bases, J lost 2 bases, and 19 bases lay in between. There are 18 residues in the CDR3. From germline, CDR1 is MNHNS and CDR2 SASEGT. The chain's CDR3 is CASSEAYWDISGNTEAFF. As DNA, the CDR3 is TGTGCCAGCAGTGAAGCCTACTGGGACATCTCCGGCAACACTGAAGCTTTCTTT.

This clonotype was observed a handful of times. The chain carries TRBV5-1 and TRBJ2-6; 7 bases are a match to TRBD2. After removal of 4 bases from V and 3 bases from J, the junction contained 1 base not matched to a gene. CDR3 length: 14 residues. CDR1 SGHRS and CDR2 YFSETQ come from the germline V gene. The CDR3 DNA reads as TGCGCCAGCAGCGGGACTAATGGGGCCAACGTCCTGACTTTC. This translates into CASSGTNGANVLTF.

CDR3 sequence reads: CASSPEMTGGSLEQYF. Here the CDR3 DNA reads TGTGCCAGCTCACCAGAAATGACAGGGGGCTCTCTCGAGCAGTACTTC. The chain couples TRBV18 to TRBJ2-7; 10 bases align to TRBD1. The V segment lost 2 bases and the J segment 6 bases; nucleotides outside the gene matches: 10. This CDR3 is built from 16 residues. Germline loops: CDR1 KGHSH, CDR2 LQKENI.

This clonotype has only a few counts. The chain is built from TRBV3-1 and TRBJ1-1; D is perhaps TRBD1 (5 bases). The CDR3 is 14 amino acids. Trimming removed 2 bases from V and 1 base from J, with 8 bases in between. The germline V gene encodes CDR1 LGHDT and CDR2 YNNKEL (reference sequence). CDR3 coding DNA: TGTGCCAGCAGCCAATGGGGCCAGAACACTGAAGCTTTCTTT. Amino acids: CASSQWGQNTEAFF.

This clonotype appeared a few times. V is TRBV10-3 and J is TRBJ2-7, with D possibly TRBD2 on 5 matching bases. Germline V gene data show CDR1 as ENHRY and CDR2 as SYGVKD. The CDR3 loop spans 15 amino acids. Trimming removed 2 bases at V and 5 bases at J, with 16 bases between. CDR3 sequence (DNA): TGTGCCATCAGTGAGAAACGGGCTAGCCCCCACGAGCAGTACTTC. Translated, it gives CAISEKRASPHEQYF.

This clonotype was seen a few times. The rearrangement links TRBV20-1 to TRBJ2-1; D remains unclear. Germline V gene lookup returns CDR1 DFQATT and CDR2 SNEGSKA (reference sequence). The germline V and J ends were trimmed by 5 bases and 0 bases, with 8 bases remaining between them. The CDR3 length is 13 residues. The CDR3 loop reads CSAFKFSYNEQFF. The CDR3 DNA follows: TGCAGTGCTTTCAAGTTCTCCTACAATGAGCAGTTCTTC.

The chain joins TRBV12-5 to TRBJ2-5; D remains ambiguous. The J call may not be correct, given that the DNA end is closer to TRBJ2-7. This CDR3 has 14 residues. In germline, CDR1 is LGHNT, CDR2 FRNRAP. For the CDR3, the DNA is TGTGCTAGTGGGCAGGCCACCCCCTCCTACGAGCAGTACTTC. Amino acid sequence: CASGQATPSYEQYF.

The chain uses TRBV27 and TRBJ1-1; D is unclear. Trimming removed 2 bases from V and 5 bases from J, with 9 bases in between. Germline assignment: CDR1 MNHEY and CDR2 SMNVEV (reference sequence). The CDR3 has 13 residues. DNA for the CDR3: TGTGCCAGCAGTTTACGGGGTTGGACTGAAGCTTTCTTT. Its protein product is CASSLRGWTEAFF.

This clonotype was seen once. The rearrangement links TRBV4-3 to TRBJ2-1, with a possible D match to TRBD2 (5 bases). There are 16 residues in the CDR3. V was trimmed by 4 bases and J by 3 bases, leaving 16 bases between them. Germline V gene lookup returns CDR1 LGHNA and CDR2 YSLEER. The DNA for the CDR3 is TGCGCCAGCAGCCCGGAGGTCAACTTGGACTACAATGAGCAGTTCTTC. It encodes CASSPEVNLDYNEQFF.

In nucleotides, the CDR3 is TGTGCCAGCAGTTGGGAGGCTAGGGAGCAGTTCTTC. Protein sequence: CASSWEAREQFF. The J gene is TRBJ2-1, the V gene TRBV28; tentatively, D is TRBD2 (6 bases). This CDR3 region has 12 residues. The germline V gene encodes CDR1 MDHEN and CDR2 SYDVKM. V lost 4 bases and J 10 bases, leaving 11 bases between the germline ends.

Concerning this clonotype: This could be a read error, since a much larger clone is one nucleotide away. The rearrangement joins TRBV4-1 to TRBJ1-4, with unresolved D. This CDR3 spans 16 amino acids. V was cut by 1 base and J by 5 bases, with 14 bases left in between. CDR1 is MGHRA and CDR2 is YSYEKL in the germline V gene. For the CDR3, the DNA is TGCGCCAGCAGCCAAGGAAGAACGGTCCAGAATGAAAAACTGTTTTTT. The encoded protein is CASSQGRTVQNEKLFF.

This clonotype was seen only a few times. This chain joins TRBV20-1 and TRBJ2-7; D is undetermined. Trimming shortened V by 5 bases and J by 2 bases, and 7 bases separated the two germline ends. This CDR3 contains 11 residues. The V gene's germline CDR1 is DFQATT and CDR2 SNEGSKA (reference sequence). CDR3 loop: CSAWTPYEQYF. The CDR3 DNA is TGCAGTGCTTGGACCCCCTACGAGCAGTACTTC.

J is TRBJ2-1 and V is TRBV6-2 or TRBV6-3, with a weak D call TRBD2 (7 bases). The germline gives CDR1 MNHEY, CDR2 SVGEGT. The CDR3 is made up of 14 amino acids. V dropped 7 bases and J dropped 7 bases, with 17 bases sitting between them. CDR3: CASKGGGQSNEQFF. CDR3 coding DNA: TGTGCCAGCAAGGGGGGGGGGCAATCAAATGAGCAGTTCTTC.

This clonotype was observed a few times. The chain has TRBV28 and TRBJ1-2, with D maybe TRBD1 (6 bases). The CDR3 length is 14 residues. Germline CDR1 MDHEN, CDR2 SYDVKM. Trimming removed 3 bases at V and 9 bases at J, with 17 bases between. The CDR3 region is CASSFEYGGGSYTF. CDR3 nucleotides: TGTGCCAGCAGTTTTGAGTATGGAGGGGGGAGCTACACCTTC.

Notes on this clonotype: Since no conserved phenylalanine or tryptophan closes the CDR3, a read error is the likely cause. This sequence joins TRBV4-3 and TRBJ2-3; TRBD2 might be the D (6 bases). Germline lookup yields CDR1 LGHNA and CDR2 YSLEER. The CDR3 consists of 14 residues. The germline V and J ends were trimmed by 1 base and 4 bases, with 9 bases remaining between them. The CDR3 nucleotides read TGCGCCAGCAGCCAAGGACTAGGCCCAGATACGCAGTATTGT. Translated, it gives CASSQGLGPDTQYC.

There are a few counts of this clonotype. The chain carries TRBV11-2 and TRBJ1-2; tentative D call: TRBD1 (6 bases). This CDR3 has 15 residues. Trimming stripped 1 base from V and 4 bases from J, with 13 bases between. CDR1 SGHAT and CDR2 FQNNGV come from the germline V gene. The CDR3: CASSLVGGLAYGYTF. Here the CDR3 DNA reads TGTGCCAGCAGCTTAGTCGGGGGGCTGGCCTATGGCTACACCTTC.

This clonotype was counted a few times. The V call is TRBV9, the J call TRBJ2-5; D is unclear. The CDR3 extends over 14 amino acids. CDR1 and CDR2 (germline): SGDLS, YYNGEE. Trimming pared 0 bases from V and 7 bases from J, leaving 13 bases between. CDR3 DNA sequence: TGTGCCAGCAGCGTAGGCCGGGTTTTAGGGACCCAGTACTTC. It codes for CASSVGRVLGTQYF.

This rearrangement joins TRBV29-1 to TRBJ1-1; a possible D gene is TRBD1 (5 bases). V was clipped by 7 bases and J by 3 bases, with 15 bases between them. CDR1 is SQVTM, CDR2 ANQGSEA, per germline. This CDR3 is built from 13 residues. The CDR3 here is CSAKQDYYTEAFF. CDR3 bases: TGCAGCGCGAAACAGGACTACTACACTGAAGCTTTCTTT. The full variable domain, with the rest looked up from reference TRBV29-1 and TRBJ1-1, is SAVISQKPSRDICQRGTSLTIQCQVDSQVTMMFWYRQQPGQSLTLIATANQGSEATYESGFVIDKFPISRPNLTFSTLTVSNMSPEDSSIYLCSAKQDYYTEAFFGQGTRLTVV.

Ten or more counts support this clonotype. The rearrangement uses TRBV7-2 and TRBJ1-2, with D perhaps TRBD1 (6 bases). Germline values: CDR1 SGHTA, CDR2 FQGNSA. The CDR3 loop spans 16 amino acids. Trimming cost V 2 bases and J 6 bases, with 19 bases left between them. This chain's CDR3 is CASSLMGQAELHGYTF. CDR3 DNA: TGTGCCAGCAGCTTAATGGGACAAGCGGAATTGCATGGCTACACCTTC.

V gene TRBV10-3 combines with J gene TRBJ1-5; 8 nucleotides line up with TRBD1. The CDR3 has 18 amino acids. J gave up 1 base and V 0 bases, and 8 bases lay outside the gene matches. Germline V gene lookup returns CDR1 ENHRY and CDR2 SYGVKD. The CDR3 region has the DNA TGTGCCATCAGTGAGTCGAGGGCGGGACAGGCCAGCAATCAGCCCCAGCATTTT. Translated, it gives CAISESRAGQASNQPQHF.

Here the CDR3 DNA reads TGTGCCAGCAGCCAAGGGGGTGAGGGGCACCAAGAGACCCAGTACTTC. Translated: CASSQGGEGHQETQYF. V and J are TRBV4-2 and TRBJ2-5, with D perhaps assigned TRBD1 or TRBD2 (5 bases each). The CDR3 has 16 amino acids. Germline V gives CDR1 LGHNA, CDR2 YNFKEQ. Trimming stripped 1 base from V and 0 bases from J, with 12 bases between.

V is TRBV28 and J is TRBJ2-1; 11 bases match TRBD2. J gave up 2 bases and V 6 bases, and 3 bases lay outside the gene matches. From germline, CDR1 is MDHEN and CDR2 SYDVKM. This CDR3 spans 15 amino acids. The CDR3 coding sequence is TGTGCCAGCAGAGTAGCGGGGGGGACCTACAATGAGCAGTTCTTC. Translated: CASRVAGGTYNEQFF. The full variable domain, with the rest looked up from reference TRBV28 and TRBJ2-1, is DVKVTQSSRYLVKRTGEKVFLECVQDMDHENMFWYRQDPGLGLRLIYFSYDVKMKEKGDIPEGYSVSREKKERFSLILESASTNQTSMYLCASRVAGGTYNEQFFGPGTRLTVL.